This T cell receptor beta chain was recovered during a study of T cells in Graves' hyperthyroidism and ophthalmopathy (dated by TCRdb to about 2019). For the wider study: Peripheral blood samples were taken at initial diagnosis, before any treatment was given. TCR V-J signatures able to tell the groups apart were searched for in a discovery cohort of 90 to 100 patients, of whom fewer than 45 had Graves' ophthalmopathy and 55 to 60 had stable Graves' hyperthyroidism. Prospective prediction of ophthalmopathy was tested in an independent validation cohort consisting of some 19 hyperthyroidism patients and 15 or so patients who later progressed to ophthalmopathy. The 95 to 100 discovery patients were randomly split 7:3 into training and test sets. In addition, the study compared T-cell repertoires in thyroid tissue and in blood from five to seven Graves' hyperthyroidism patients. After sampling, hyperthyroidism patients received methimazole starting at 30 mg daily, and ophthalmopathy patients received high-dose intravenous methylprednisolone. The paper reports TCR Vbeta CDR3 sequencing of more than 120 peripheral blood samples: under 45 ophthalmopathy, fewer than 80 hyperthyroidism and around 17 progressor patients.

The TCR beta CDR3 regions were amplified from the RNA transcripts. For the first round of RT-PCR on the TCR CDR3, the HTBI primer set was used together with the Qiagen OneStep RT-PCR kit. The libraries were constructed in a second round of multiplex PCR and then size-selected and purified. Paired-end sequencing of the libraries was performed with 100 bp reads on an Illumina HiSeq2000. The original methods were these. SOAPnuke was used to process the raw data, throwing out any read that contained adapters or uncalled bases, had a mean Phred below 15, or lacked an exact constant-primer or identifier match. High-quality paired reads were merged using COPE v1.2.5, and each unique nucleotide sequence was defined as a clonotype. Clonotypes were aligned to IMGT TRBV, TRBD and TRBJ reference segments using MiTCR v1.1. Only V-J combinations with frequency above 0.0001, covering roughly 99% of repertoires, were analysed. The TCS score was defined as F50 (clonal expansion) divided by E x V (chaos), with BLOSUM62-based TCRdist calculated between CDR3 peptides within each V-J. Welch's t-statistics and random forest reduced 514 V-J features to roughly 13, which were used in a naive Bayes classifier (R e1071). TCRdb reworked the public reads: Q25 trimming with fastp, MiXCR clone assembly, productive beta chains retained. CDR3 protein sequences are deduplicated, and each keeps its most common genes and DNA. These V and J calls derive from TCRdb rather than the authors' analysis. This sample comprises a few hundred thousand distinct CDR3 sequences, about 16% of them detected only once. The ten largest clones take up roughly 29% of the sample.

Here is what the overall study found, with its caveats: No statistical method was used to set the sample size in advance, and investigators knew the group allocation. In validation, the model predicted progression to ophthalmopathy a median of around 6.5 months before onset, with about 64% sensitivity and around 76% specificity. In cross-validation, a model built on a 13 V-J signature told ophthalmopathy apart from stable hyperthyroidism with roughly 87% sensitivity and approximately 81% specificity, and in testing the same model reached 80%/75%. Most expanded thyroid clonotypes (frequency above 0.001) were also detected in blood, a finding suggesting that blood repertoires may reflect thyroid immune responses.

The CDR3 spans 15 residues, from the cysteine through the phenylalanine. The kept DNA is CDR3 alone, 45 bases in frame from the first base. The germline V gene yields SGHTA for CDR1 and FQGNSA for CDR2. The germline ends are 14 bases apart after V is trimmed by 4 bases and J by 5 bases. Ophthalmopathy patients had moderately to severely active disease, with a Clinical Activity Score of 3 or more, a NOSPECS grade of 4 or more, and a disease duration of less than 3 months. The study excluded patients with uncontrolled infections, other autoimmune diseases, pregnancy or lactation. Diagnoses relied on clinical symptoms, serum thyroxine and TRAb, thyroid ultrasound and orbital computed tomography. PBMCs were separated from under 12 ml of fresh peripheral blood using Ficoll-Paque density gradient centrifugation. Total RNA was extracted using Trizol reagent, and RNA quality was assessed on an Agilent 2100 Bioanalyzer.

This clonotype was found many times. It lacks a known antigen. Per-base qualities were not stored, and no clone one base away is much larger. The specimen sequenced was blood. The sequence came from a woman aged 30 to 39 with Graves' ophthalmopathy. The rearrangement joined TRBV7-2 to TRBJ1-4, with the D gene not confidently named. The CDR3 protein: CASSSLRRENEKLFF. Here is the DNA: TGTGCCAGCAGCTCCCTACGGAGGGAGAATGAAAAACTGTTTTTT.